A single T cell receptor (beta chain) is shown here with its context. One base away lies a much larger clone, so this may be a sequencing read error. The data were obtained in a study of blood T cells in healthy people across ages. Sample-barcoded 5' priming and a J-beta primer mix drove a second PCR of about 7 to 12 cycles. In TCRdb, the 5' RACE reads were re-called with MiXCR into one record per CDR3 protein. The table records some 1,500,000 distinct CDR3 sequences, about 45% of them present only once. J lost 9 bases, V lost 2 bases, and 6 bases had no gene match. Germline-derived CDR1 and CDR2 are SGDLS and YYNGEE. This CDR3 spans 14 amino acids.

What was sequenced was blood. The chain uses TRBV9 and TRBJ2-1; TRBD1 matches 9 bases. The sequence was collected from a young woman in good health. The CDR3 DNA sequence: TGTGCCAGCAGCGTGACGTACAGGGGGCCTGAGCAGTTCTTC. It codes for CASSVTYRGPEQFF.